This TCR gamma chain is from a study of gamma-delta chains in newborns, infants, children. At the level of the study: Innate gammadelta T cells reportedly expand polyclonally right after birth, driven by microbial exposure, per the title.

Notes on this clone: Because the CDR3's place on the DNA is in doubt, the DNA is left out and the CDR3 is given as listed by TCRdb.

TCRdb fed the reads into CATT to redo clone calling. This repertoire includes 70 to 95 gamma-chain clones. A total of 25 residues make up the CDR3, ends included. Germline V lookup: CDR1 GITISATS, CDR2 ISYDGTV (reference sequence). The V gene is TRGV9; the J gene was not called. Material: blood. The origin of this receptor is a child who received the measles vaccine. This table probably holds off-target reads from a library built for another chain. This CDR3 reads CACDTGGYGSWDTRQMFFGTGIKLF.